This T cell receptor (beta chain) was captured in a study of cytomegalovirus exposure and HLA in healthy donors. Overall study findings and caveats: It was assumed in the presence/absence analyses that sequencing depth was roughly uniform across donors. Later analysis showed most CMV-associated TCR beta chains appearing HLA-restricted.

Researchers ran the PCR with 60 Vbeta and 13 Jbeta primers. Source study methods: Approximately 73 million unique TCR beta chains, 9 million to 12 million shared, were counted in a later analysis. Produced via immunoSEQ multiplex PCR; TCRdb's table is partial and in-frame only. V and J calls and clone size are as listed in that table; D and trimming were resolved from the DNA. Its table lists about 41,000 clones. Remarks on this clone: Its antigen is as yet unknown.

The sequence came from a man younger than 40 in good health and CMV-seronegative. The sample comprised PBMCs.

The chain's CDR3 is CATSRDRAGPPEQFF. CDR3 coding DNA: TGTGCCACCAGCAGAGATCGGGCGGGGCCCCCTGAGCAGTTCTTC. The chain links TRBV15 to TRBJ2-1; possible D gene TRBD2, 6 bases. V shed 0 bases and J shed 9 bases, with 15 bases lying between them. CDR1 LNHNV and CDR2 YYDKDF come from the germline V gene (reference sequence). The CDR3 is 15 amino acids. Full variable domain (rest looked up from reference TRBV15 and TRBJ2-1): DAMVIQNPRYQVTQFGKPVTLSCSQTLNHNVMYWYQQKSSQAPKLLFHYYDKDFNNEADTPDNFQSRRPNTSFCFLDIRSPGLGDTAMYLCATSRDRAGPPEQFFGPGTRLTVL.